This T cell receptor beta chain was recorded in a study of PD-L1 blockade in urothelial cancer. Overall study: The researchers analyzed blood 3 weeks (second dose) and 6 weeks after treatment start.

Using immunoSEQ multiplex PCR, the repertoire was profiled, and TCRdb retains in-frame clones only, with some absent. This sample has 35,000 to 45,000 clones, with around nine tenths found just once. The sample's time point: pretreatment peripheral blood. V shed 0 bases and J shed 7 bases, with 16 bases lying between them. CDR3 length: 16 residues. CDR1 LGHNA and CDR2 YNFKEQ come from the germline V gene. The chain employs TRBV4-2 and TRBJ1-5, with D maybe TRBD1 (5 bases). This sample comprised PBMCs, obtained around atezolizumab (anti-PD-L1) treatment. The receptor comes from a donor at least 40 years old with urothelial cancer. Here the CDR3 reads CASSQDPGGGRQPQHF. CDR3 DNA sequence: TGTGCCAGCAGCCAAGATCCGGGTGGGGGGAGACAGCCCCAGCATTTT.